This T cell receptor beta chain was documented in a study of blood T cells in healthy people across ages. The CDR3 loop spans 16 amino acids. Germline lookup yields CDR1 DFQATT and CDR2 SNEGSKA (reference sequence). After removal of 6 bases from V and 6 bases from J, the junction contained 16 bases not matched to a gene. With regard to this clonotype: Antigen unknown.

General study results and limits: No one knew whether donors had CMV, which possibly confounded expanded clonotype changes. It was held that diversity estimates obtained from one million T cells represented underestimates. Higher naive T cell percentage went strongly together with higher TCR beta diversity.

Next came a second PCR, run for about 6 to 12 cycles, which used a sample-barcoded 5' primer along with a J-beta primer mix. In TCRdb, the 5' RACE reads were re-called with MiXCR into one record per CDR3 protein. The sample yields hundreds of thousands of distinct CDR3 sequences, around 49% seen once. The receptor's source is a woman between 55 and 75 years old in good health. The chain combines TRBV20-1 with TRBJ1-1; 10 nucleotides match TRBD1. Sample: blood. The CDR3 spells CSAQPGTGVSNAEAFF. The CDR3 DNA sequence: TGCAGTGCCCAACCCGGGACAGGGGTATCCAACGCTGAAGCTTTCTTT.